This T cell receptor (beta chain) was sequenced for a study of blood T cell repertoires in COVID-19 (dated by TCRdb to 2020 to 2021). The study in broad terms: Samples from collaborators originated in the United States, Italy and Spain and spanned both the acute and convalescent phases of COVID-19. The prospective study material was composed of cDNA or gDNA derived from T cells, B-cell-depleted T cells, or PBMCs. The dataset comprised deeply sampled blood TCRbeta repertoires from subjects exposed to, actively infected with, or recovered from COVID-19. The repertoires were released in a freely available public database meant as a resource for research on the immune response to SARS-CoV-2. The samples were drawn from two sources: the first 160 participants of the ongoing ImmuneRACE study, and 1,200 or so subjects contributed by 6 global collaborators. The sample metadata nearly always contained a de-identified subject ID, COVID-19 status, age in years and sex. Where HLA class I and class II types were available, the types were taken from metadata supplied by the sample provider, not from assay-based typing.

Comments on this clone: The antigen it recognizes is unknown. The sample holds no much larger clone one base away, and base qualities are not on file.

The immunoSEQ Assay, a bias-controlled multiplex PCR, was used to amplify TCRbeta CDR3 regions from genomic DNA. The paper's processing steps were these. The number of nucleated cells in each sample was estimated by amplification of reference gene primers within the assay. Sequence reads were collapsed and filtered to measure the absolute abundance of every unique TCRbeta CDR3 rearrangement. For each sample, productive Simpson clonality was calculated as the square root of Simpson's diversity index across productive rearrangements. TCRdb retrieved this table from immuneACCESS and kept in-frame rearrangements only. Not all clones are present; in checked studies, unresolved V genes account for under half, and no reason is known for the remainder. That table supplies the V and J calls and clone size; D and trimming were determined from the DNA. Present in this sample are around 250,000 clones, 70% to 90% of which were seen just once. The ten most abundant clones make up 9.1% of the sample.

On the study overall, not on this receptor specifically: How much clinical and demographic metadata was included differed by source and by participant, and the metadata was provided uncurated.

Enrolling through a virtual design, the prospective study's participants ranged in age from roughly 18 to 90 years and lived across roughly 24 United States geographic areas. Cohort assignment in the prospective study relied on participant-reported clinical history from a screening survey and a study questionnaire. Mobile phlebotomists in the prospective study collected whole blood, serum and a nasopharyngeal or oropharyngeal swab from every participant. Participants in the prospective study had the option to provide additional blood draws and questionnaires over a 2-month period. Blood samples from the prospective study were shipped frozen or at room temperature prior to DNA extraction. CDR1 and CDR2, per the germline V gene, are MGHDK and SYGVNS. The V and J ends are trimmed by 6 bases and 3 bases, leaving 18 bases between them. CDR3 length: 15 amino acids, cysteine to phenylalanine. Of all the DNA, just the CDR3 is kept, 45 bases in frame from base 1.

The rearrangement joined TRBV25-1 to TRBJ2-7; TRBD2 might be the D gene, on 6 matching bases. This receptor was obtained from a woman between 50 and 59 years old with acute COVID-19. The sample taken for sequencing was PBMCs or T cells enriched from blood (not recorded which). The DNA sequence reads TGTGCCAGCAGCGGAGGACCGGGAGCGCGCTACGAGCAGTACTTC. It translates as CASSGGPGARYEQYF.